Listed here is a single T cell receptor beta chain. The CDR3 covers 14 residues. V shed 3 bases and J shed 3 bases, with 10 bases lying between them. Germline CDR1 is MDHEN and CDR2 is SYDVKM. This entry comes from a study of Ad26.COV2.S vaccination and SARS-CoV-2 variants. As for treatment: over 15 received Ad26.COV2.S at low or high dose, single or two shots; about five received placebo; per-sample allocation not given. The samples date from day 63 after the first vaccine or placebo injection. Clones were read by immunoSEQ multiplex PCR, and TCRdb kept only the in-frame ones, dropping some. The profile shows around 340,000 clones, about 87% of them singletons.

The sample consisted of peripheral blood, taken in a trial of Ad26.COV2.S vaccine versus placebo. The chain uses TRBV28 and TRBJ2-3; D perhaps matches TRBD2 (5 bases). The TCR comes from a person between 18 and 59 years old who received the Ad26.COV2.S COVID-19 vaccine or a placebo. The chain's CDR3 is CASSLADSTDTQYF. In DNA form, the CDR3 reads TGTGCCAGCAGTTTGGCGGACTCAACAGATACGCAGTATTTT.